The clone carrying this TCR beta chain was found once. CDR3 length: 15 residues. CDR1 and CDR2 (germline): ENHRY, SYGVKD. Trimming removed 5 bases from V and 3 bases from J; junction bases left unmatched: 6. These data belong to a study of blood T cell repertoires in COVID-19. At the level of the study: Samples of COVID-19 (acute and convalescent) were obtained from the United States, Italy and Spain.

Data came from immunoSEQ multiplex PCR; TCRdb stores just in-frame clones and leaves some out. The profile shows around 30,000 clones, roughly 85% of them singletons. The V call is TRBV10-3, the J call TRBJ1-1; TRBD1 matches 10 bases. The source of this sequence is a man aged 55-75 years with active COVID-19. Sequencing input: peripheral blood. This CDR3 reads CAISPGTGADTEAFF. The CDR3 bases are TGTGCCATCAGTCCGGGGACAGGGGCGGACACTGAAGCTTTCTTT.